One and the same sample provided the 15 T cell receptor beta chains below, sequenced in a study of blood T cells in healthy people across ages. Through a sample-barcoded 5' primer and a J-beta primer mix, a second PCR was run for about 6 to 11 cycles. TCRdb re-called the 5' RACE reads through MiXCR, storing one row per CDR3 protein. The sample holds roughly 1,300,000 distinct CDR3 sequences; 45% to 70% are singletons and the top ten take over 5%. Sequencing was done on a sample of blood. These receptors were taken from a young man in good health.

The gene calls are TRBV5-1 and TRBJ2-5; D is unclear. Germline V gene lookup returns CDR1 SGHRS and CDR2 YFSETQ. This CDR3 has 14 residues. The ends were cut back, 0 bases at V and 3 bases at J, with 9 bases in the middle. The chain's CDR3 is CASSLVRVEETQYF. The CDR3, as DNA: TGCGCCAGCAGCTTGGTAAGGGTTGAAGAGACCCAGTACTTC.

As DNA, the CDR3 is TGCGCCAGCAGCTCCAGGGGGCCAGTACCGGATACGCAGTATTTT. It translates to CASSSRGPVPDTQYF. The chain links TRBV5-1 to TRBJ2-3; 8 bases line up with TRBD1. The germline CDR1 and CDR2 sequences are SGHRS and YFSETQ. The CDR3 consists of 15 residues. Trimming at V came to 3 bases and at J to 6 bases, leaving 9 bases not matched to a gene.

The chain has TRBV5-1 and TRBJ2-5; D perhaps matches TRBD2 (5 bases). This CDR3 is built from 15 residues. Germline V CDR1 and CDR2: SGHRS, YFSETQ. Trimming took 0 bases from V and 5 from J, leaving 14 bases between them. The CDR3 DNA reads TGCGCCAGCAGCTTGGAGGCCTTTACGGGGGAGACCCAGTACTTC. The encoded protein is CASSLEAFTGETQYF.

The chain recombines TRBV27 with TRBJ2-3; 12 nucleotides align to TRBD2. The CDR3 loop spans 17 amino acids. CDR1 is MNHEY, CDR2 SMNVEV, per germline (reference sequence). V trimming: 0 bases; J trimming: 3 bases; junction bases outside the gene matches: 4. CDR3 sequence (DNA): TGTGCCAGCAGTTTATCGCCTAGCGGGGGGGCAACAGATACGCAGTATTTT. Translation: CASSLSPSGGATDTQYF.

In this sample, this clonotype turned up a few times. The chain is built from TRBV5-1 and TRBJ2-3, with a weak D call TRBD2 (6 bases). The CDR3 totals 15 residues. CDR1 SGHRS and CDR2 YFSETQ come from the germline V gene. Trimming removed 0 bases from V and 1 base from J, with 9 bases in between. CDR3 nucleotides: TGCGCCAGCAGCTTGGCGGGGGTACGCACAGATACGCAGTATTTT. It specifies CASSLAGVRTDTQYF.

The V gene is TRBV3-1, the J gene TRBJ2-5; 7 bases align to TRBD2. In germline, CDR1 is LGHDT, CDR2 YNNKEL (reference sequence). This CDR3 is built from 15 residues. The V and J ends lost 1 base and 5 bases, in that order; junction bases with no gene match: 7. Written as DNA, the CDR3 is TGTGCCAGCAGCCAAGGCCCCTTTAGCGGGGAGACCCAGTACTTC. This encodes CASSQGPFSGETQYF.

The chain couples TRBV29-1 to TRBJ2-1; a possible D gene is TRBD1 (5 bases). The end of the DNA fits TRBJ2-7 better, so the J call may be wrong. The CDR3 totals 12 residues. Germline CDR1 reads SQVTM; CDR2 reads ANQGSEA. The CDR3 DNA follows: TGCAGCGGACCGACAGATAACAATGAGCAGTACTTC. Translated: CSGPTDNNEQYF.

Points on this clonotype: One end of the junction varies from germline; a read error may be responsible. The chain joins TRBV10-3 to TRBJ2-5; 10 bases are shared with TRBD2. CDR1 and CDR2 from the germline V gene are ENHRY and SYGVKD. This CDR3 has 16 residues. In DNA form, the CDR3 reads TGTGCCATCAGCCCAACTAGCGGGGCGAACCAAGAGATCCAGTACTTC. It specifies CAISPTSGANQEIQYF.

V usage is TRBV4-1 and J usage is TRBJ2-7; D is undetermined. CDR1 and CDR2 from the germline V gene are MGHRA and YSYEKL. This CDR3 has 16 residues. The V gene lost 0 bases and the J gene lost 2 bases, with 14 bases spanning the gap. The CDR3: CASSQDDGQMTYEQYF. The CDR3 coding sequence is TGCGCCAGCAGCCAAGATGACGGGCAGATGACCTACGAGCAGTACTTC.

This clonotype was seen only once. The chain recombines TRBV20-1 with TRBJ1-1, with D possibly being TRBD1 (5 bases). V lost 2 bases to trimming and J lost 7 bases, with 17 bases between them. The V gene's germline CDR1 is DFQATT and CDR2 SNEGSKA (reference sequence). The CDR3 has 14 residues. In DNA, the CDR3 is TGCAGTGCTAGAAATATTGGGGGGTTAGGTGAAGCTTTCTTT. It encodes CSARNIGGLGEAFF.

This clonotype has only a few counts. V usage is TRBV15 and J usage is TRBJ2-1, with a tentative D call TRBD1 (5 bases). Germline V gene lookup returns CDR1 LNHNV and CDR2 YYDKDF (reference sequence). The CDR3 is 13 amino acids. Trimming took 5 bases from V and 5 from J, leaving 10 bases between them. The CDR3 region is CATSGPTDNEQFF. The DNA for the CDR3 is TGTGCCACCAGCGGACCGACAGACAATGAGCAGTTCTTC. Filled out from reference TRBV15 and TRBJ2-1, the complete variable domain reads DAMVIQNPRYQVTQFGKPVTLSCSQTLNHNVMYWYQQKSSQAPKLLFHYYDKDFNNEADTPDNFQSRRPNTSFCFLDIRSPGLGDTAMYLCATSGPTDNEQFFGPGTRLTVL.

This clonotype has only a few counts. V gene TRBV29-1 combines with J gene TRBJ2-7; 8 nucleotides match TRBD1. The CDR3 covers 13 residues. Germline CDR1 and CDR2: SQVTM and ANQGSEA. V dropped 4 bases and J dropped 2; count of bases not matched to a gene: 4. CDR3: CSVGTGQAYEQYF. The CDR3 nucleotides are TGCAGCGTTGGGACGGGACAGGCCTACGAGCAGTACTTC.

The chain has TRBV29-1 and TRBJ2-3; 7 bases map to TRBD2. The CDR3 consists of 14 residues. The V segment lost 5 bases and the J segment 0 bases; nucleotides outside the gene matches: 5. Germline CDR1 SQVTM, CDR2 ANQGSEA. This CDR3 reads CSVSGGGSTDTQYF. As DNA, the CDR3 is TGCAGCGTTTCTGGCGGGGGTAGCACAGATACGCAGTATTTT.

The chain combines TRBV27 with TRBJ2-5, with D tentatively TRBD1 (6 bases). The CDR3 runs to 13 residues. Per the germline V gene, CDR1 is MNHEY and CDR2 is SMNVEV (reference sequence). V was pared by 5 bases and J by 11 bases, with 18 bases between. CDR3 DNA: TGTGCCAGCAGTCCGCCGGACAGCAGAAGGCAGTACTTC. It is translated as CASSPPDSRRQYF.

This chain uses TRBV5-1 with TRBJ1-1, with 11 bases matching TRBD1. The CDR3 consists of 16 residues. V gave up 4 bases and J gave up 1 base; unmatched junction bases: 6. Germline V lookup: CDR1 SGHRS, CDR2 YFSETQ. The DNA of the CDR3 is TGCGCCAGCAGCGGGACAGGGGGTGCCGAGAACACTGAAGCTTTCTTT. The encoded protein is CASSGTGGAENTEAFF.